The 27 T cell receptor beta chains below all came from one sample that was sequenced in a study of identical twins. TCRdb analysed the 5' RACE reads with MiXCR anew, one entry per CDR3 protein. The repertoire holds around 370,000 distinct CDR3 sequences, with 8.5% to 10% as singletons. Sequenced: naive T cells sorted from blood. The receptors were gathered from a woman in her forties or fifties in good health.

This clonotype was recorded at least ten times. The rearrangement links TRBV2 to TRBJ2-7; no clear D. Trimming pared 3 bases from V and 3 bases from J, leaving 12 bases between. Germline assignment: CDR1 SNHLY and CDR2 FYNNEI. The CDR3 has 14 residues. The CDR3 reads CASSDWSSRYEQYV. CDR3 nucleotide sequence: TGTGCCAGCAGTGATTGGTCCAGCCGCTACGAGCAGTACGTC.

Ten or more counts support this clonotype. The CDR3 DNA reads as TGCAGCGTTGAGACGGACCGCTATGGCTACACCTTC. This gives the protein CSVETDRYGYTF. The chain uses TRBV29-1 and TRBJ1-2; no firm D call. The germline V gene encodes CDR1 SQVTM and CDR2 ANQGSEA. This CDR3 has 12 amino acids. V was shortened by 3 bases and J by 4 bases, with 9 bases between the two germline ends.

The chain's CDR3 is CSARDRGTRGEQYF. The CDR3 nucleotides read TGCAGTGCTAGAGATCGAGGGACGCGGGGCGAGCAGTACTTC. The V and J genes are TRBV20-1 and TRBJ2-7, with a possible D match to TRBD2 (6 bases). Per the germline V gene, CDR1 is DFQATT and CDR2 is SNEGSKA (reference sequence). V was pared by 0 bases and J by 6 bases, with 15 bases between. The CDR3 extends over 14 amino acids.

This clonotype was seen more than once but under ten times. This chain connects TRBV27 to TRBJ2-7, with unresolved D. The length of the CDR3 is 16 residues. With 2 bases removed from V and 2 bases from J, the gap between germline ends came to 16 bases. Germline CDR1 is MNHEY and CDR2 is SMNVEV (reference sequence). The CDR3 DNA reads as TGTGCCAGCAGTTTACTGGCCTCCAGGCCCGCCTACGAGCAGTACTTC. Protein product: CASSLLASRPAYEQYF.

V usage is TRBV2 and J usage is TRBJ2-1; TRBD2 matches at 11 bases. CDR3 size: 14 residues. Looked up from germline, CDR1 is SNHLY and CDR2 is FYNNEI. After removal of 4 bases from V and 8 bases from J, the junction contained 4 bases not matched to a gene. The CDR3 loop reads CASSVSGRAYEQFF. The CDR3 DNA sequence: TGTGCCAGCAGTGTTAGCGGGAGGGCCTATGAGCAGTTCTTC.

Concerning this clonotype: The junction differs from germline at one of its ends, possibly a read error. The chain employs TRBV7-2 and TRBJ2-1; D may be TRBD2 (6 bases). CDR1 is SGHTA and CDR2 is FQGNSA in the germline V gene. This CDR3 spans 13 amino acids. The CDR3 DNA is TGTGCCAGCAGCTTTGGAGGGTCCGGCGGGGATTACTTC. This gives the protein CASSFGGSGGDYF.

The chain joins TRBV5-1 to TRBJ2-3, with D uncertain. The CDR3 length is 14 residues. Trimming removed 2 bases at V and 8 bases at J, with 15 bases between. The germline V gene encodes CDR1 SGHRS and CDR2 YFSETQ. CDR3 nucleotides: TGCGCCAGCAGCTTCGAACGACGTCCGGGTACGCAGTATTTT. Translation gives CASSFERRPGTQYF.

The V call is TRBV27, the J call TRBJ2-5; a possible D gene is TRBD2 (5 bases). CDR3 length: 13 amino acids. Germline-derived CDR1 and CDR2 are MNHEY and SMNVEV (reference sequence). V was trimmed by 6 bases and J by 3 bases, leaving 11 bases between them. The CDR3 here is CASRTLGEETQYF. The CDR3 DNA reads TGTGCCAGCAGGACACTCGGGGAAGAGACCCAGTACTTC.

The chain couples TRBV6-2 or TRBV6-3 to TRBJ2-1, with D possibly matching TRBD2 (7 bases). CDR1 and CDR2 (germline): MNHEY, SVGEGT. This CDR3 has 16 amino acids. V was pared by 3 bases and J by 9 bases, with 21 bases between. The CDR3 sequence: CASSYRQGRESGEQFF. The CDR3, as DNA: TGTGCCAGCAGTTATAGGCAGGGGCGGGAGAGTGGTGAGCAGTTCTTC.

This chain links TRBV20-1 with TRBJ2-3; possibly TRBD1 for D (6 bases). CDR3 length: 12 amino acids. Germline loops: CDR1 DFQATT, CDR2 SNEGSKA (reference sequence). With 7 bases removed from V and 1 base from J, the gap between germline ends came to 9 bases. The CDR3 DNA follows: TGCAGTGTCCACAGGGGCACAGATACGCAGTATTTT. This sequence encodes CSVHRGTDTQYF.

This clonotype was observed many times. J is TRBJ2-1 and V is TRBV11-1, with no clear D. The CDR3 runs 15 residues. The germline V and J ends were trimmed by 0 bases and 5 bases, with 11 bases remaining between them. Germline V gene data show CDR1 as SGHAT and CDR2 as FQDESV (reference sequence). CDR3 sequence reads: CASSLARVQDNEQFF. The CDR3 DNA sequence: TGTGCCAGCAGCTTAGCGCGAGTCCAAGACAATGAGCAGTTCTTC.

The chain joins TRBV29-1 to TRBJ2-1; no firm D call. The germline V gene encodes CDR1 SQVTM and CDR2 ANQGSEA. V shed 8 bases and J shed 0 bases, with 11 bases lying between them. This CDR3 is built from 13 residues. CDR3 loop: CSLTVTSYNEQFF. CDR3 DNA: TGCAGCCTCACGGTGACCTCCTACAATGAGCAGTTCTTC.

This sequence joins TRBV27 and TRBJ2-3, with a tentative D call TRBD2 (6 bases). V was shortened by 2 bases and J by 6 bases, with 15 bases between the two germline ends. This CDR3 has 15 amino acids. CDR1 is MNHEY and CDR2 is SMNVEV in the germline V gene (reference sequence). CDR3 in DNA: TGTGCCAGCAGTTTAGGGGGACTCCCAGGGGATACGCAGTATTTT. Its translation: CASSLGGLPGDTQYF.

CDR3 sequence (DNA): TGTGCCAGCAGCTCACTAGCGGGAGCTGCTAATGAGCAGTTCTTC. It specifies CASSSLAGAANEQFF. The chain has TRBV11-3 and TRBJ2-1; the match to TRBD2 covers 11 bases. From germline, CDR1 is SGHNT and CDR2 YENEEA. V dropped 4 bases and J dropped 7; count of bases not matched to a gene: 6. The CDR3 covers 15 residues.

J is TRBJ2-1 and V is TRBV6-5; 13 bases align to TRBD2. The CDR3 is 13 amino acids. Germline V CDR1 and CDR2: MNHEY, SVGAGI. Trimming cost V 0 bases and J 15 bases; bases outside gene matches: 2. Written as DNA, the CDR3 is TGTGCCAGCAGTTACTCGGGACTAGCGGGAACGTTCTTC. This codes for CASSYSGLAGTFF.

This CDR3 reads CASSLGSGVLSDTQYF. The CDR3 DNA sequence: TGTGCCAGCAGCTTAGGTTCGGGAGTCCTTTCAGATACGCAGTATTTT. The rearrangement joins TRBV7-6 to TRBJ2-3; perhaps TRBD2 as D (6 bases). The CDR3 totals 16 residues. Germline CDR1 reads SGHVS; CDR2 reads FNYEAQ. The V end lost 1 base, the J end lost 4 bases, and 15 bases lay between the germline ends.

The chain carries TRBV2 and TRBJ2-1, with D perhaps TRBD1 or TRBD2 (5 bases each). The germline V gene has CDR1 SNHLY and CDR2 FYNNEI. The V and J ends lost 3 bases and 15 bases respectively, with 18 bases between them. The CDR3 consists of 13 residues. CDR3 in amino acids: CASSEWDRDSPFF. The CDR3 region has the DNA TGTGCCAGCAGTGAGTGGGACCGGGATTCACCGTTCTTC. Filled out from reference TRBV2 and TRBJ2-1, the complete variable domain reads EPEVTQTPSHQVTQMGQEVILRCVPISNHLYFYWYRQILGQKVEFLVSFYNNEISEKSEIFDDQFSVERPDGSNFTLKIRSTKLEDSAMYFCASSEWDRDSPFFGPGTRLTVL.

This chain joins TRBV5-1 and TRBJ2-2; D call uncertain. The length of the CDR3 is 14 residues. Trimming removed 1 base at V and 6 bases at J, with 10 bases between. Germline V gene data show CDR1 as SGHRS and CDR2 as YFSETQ. CDR3 nucleotides: TGCGCCAGCAGCTTGAAATTTGACGCCGGGGAGCTGTTTTTT. This encodes CASSLKFDAGELFF.

The CDR3 DNA is TGCAGCGTTGGGGCCCTCAATGAGCAGTTCTTC. It is translated as CSVGALNEQFF. The chain is built from TRBV29-1 and TRBJ2-1; no definite D call. V was trimmed by 4 bases and J by 6 bases, leaving 7 bases between them. The CDR3 extends over 11 amino acids. Germline assignment: CDR1 SQVTM and CDR2 ANQGSEA.

Only a few counts were recorded for this clonotype. CDR3 sequence reads: CASSPQSYGYTF. The CDR3 DNA is TGTGCCAGCAGTCCCCAGTCCTATGGCTACACCTTC. The chain uses TRBV28 and TRBJ1-2; D is unclear. From germline, CDR1 is MDHEN and CDR2 SYDVKM. V was cut by 5 bases and J by 4 bases, with 8 bases left in between. The CDR3 sequence is 12 residues long.

This clonotype was recorded a few times. The genes are TRBV18 and TRBJ1-1; TRBD1 is a possible D gene (5 bases). The CDR3 runs 14 residues. With 3 bases removed from V and 1 base from J, the gap between germline ends came to 9 bases. Per the germline V gene, CDR1 is KGHSH and CDR2 is LQKENI. As DNA, the CDR3 is TGTGCCAGCTCACCGAAACAGGAGAACACTGAAGCTTTCTTT. Its translation is CASSPKQENTEAFF.

This clonotype was found a few times. The chain has TRBV6-1 and TRBJ2-1, with D maybe TRBD2 (7 bases). Per germline, CDR1 MNHNS and CDR2 SASEGT. CDR3 length: 15 amino acids. Trimming took 4 bases from V and 4 from J, leaving 14 bases between them. The CDR3 sequence is CASSVEGGGYNEQFF. CDR3 DNA: TGTGCCAGCAGTGTTGAGGGAGGGGGGTACAATGAGCAGTTCTTC.

J is TRBJ1-2 and V is TRBV5-1, with D possibly matching TRBD1 (6 bases). The CDR3 has 16 amino acids. V dropped 4 bases and J dropped 4 bases, with 20 bases sitting between them. Germline CDR1 and CDR2: SGHRS and YFSETQ. The CDR3 nucleotides are TGCGCCAGCAGCCCACAGCAACGCACCAGGGGCTATGGCTACACCTTC. It specifies CASSPQQRTRGYGYTF.

The DNA for the CDR3 is TGCGCCAGCAGCCACCAGGGGAACACTGAAGCTTTCTTT. It codes for CASSHQGNTEAFF. The chain carries TRBV4-1 and TRBJ1-1; the D gene is possibly TRBD1 (5 bases). Per the germline V gene, CDR1 is MGHRA and CDR2 is YSYEKL. This CDR3 has 13 amino acids. The V and J ends lost 3 bases and 1 base respectively, with 6 bases between them.

This clonotype was observed a handful of times. J is TRBJ2-1 and V is TRBV2; D unclear. The V gene lost 1 base and the J gene lost 9 bases, with 7 bases spanning the gap. Per germline, CDR1 SNHLY and CDR2 FYNNEI. The CDR3 loop spans 12 amino acids. CDR3 nucleotide sequence: TGTGCCAGCAGTGAAGATCGGCCTGAGCAGTTCTTC. This encodes CASSEDRPEQFF.

This clonotype was seen ten or more times. The J gene is TRBJ2-2, the V gene TRBV15, with no clear D. The CDR3 consists of 13 residues. V was cut by 8 bases and J by 3 bases, with 10 bases left in between. CDR1 and CDR2 (germline): LNHNV, YYDKDF (reference sequence). The CDR3: CATRRSDTGELFF. CDR3 in DNA: TGTGCCACCCGACGGAGCGACACCGGGGAGCTGTTTTTT.

This clonotype was seen ten or more times. The chain links TRBV12-3 or TRBV12-4 to TRBJ2-3; D unclear. The CDR3 totals 12 residues. The V and J ends lost 5 bases and 2 bases respectively, with 5 bases between them. CDR3 sequence reads: CASSLNTDTQYF. CDR3 in DNA: TGTGCCAGCAGTCTAAACACAGATACGCAGTATTTT.